The 13 T cell receptor beta chains in this list originate from one sample, sequenced in a study of beta chain features in type 1 diabetes. As every portion of the isolated RNA was reverse transcribed, the sequencing read expressed TCRB transcripts. The assay was immunoSEQ multiplex PCR, and TCRdb's table has in-frame clones only and misses some. Among hundreds of thousands of clones, more than 13% were seen once, and the ten largest hold 0.035% to 0.045%. The antigens these receptors bind are not known. Whole-study results and caveats: The study found moderately but significantly shorter TCRB CDR3s in all four CD4+ subsets of Type 1 diabetes patients.

The sample was naive CD4+ T cells from blood. Receptor source: a man in his late teens or twenties with type 1 diabetes.

This clone has at least ten counts. The chain combines TRBV10-3 with TRBJ2-3; TRBD2 aligns across 12 bases. The germline gives CDR1 ENHRY, CDR2 SYGVKD. V shed 6 bases and J 2 bases; nucleotides not matched to a gene: 6. CDR3 length: 16 amino acids. The CDR3 sequence is CAIRTSGGSVTDTQYF. The CDR3 coding sequence is TGTGCCATCAGGACTAGCGGGGGCTCCGTCACAGATACGCAGTATTTT.

The V call is TRBV9, the J call TRBJ2-2; perhaps TRBD2 as D (6 bases). Germline V lookup: CDR1 SGDLS, CDR2 YYNGEE. This CDR3 has 15 residues. V was cut by 4 bases and J by 4 bases, with 14 bases left in between. The CDR3 DNA reads TGTGCCAGCAGCCTGTCGGTGGGAGGCACCGGGGAGCTGTTTTTT. Encoded protein: CASSLSVGGTGELFF.

This clone was counted a few times. The sample has other DNA sequences that encode this CDR3 too. V and J are TRBV18 and TRBJ1-1; D uncertain. The CDR3 extends over 13 amino acids. The germline CDR1 and CDR2 sequences are KGHSH and LQKENI. Trimming took 1 base from V and 1 from J, leaving 4 bases between them. This CDR3 reads CASSPLPNTEAFF. DNA of the CDR3: TGTGCCAGCTCACCACTCCCGAACACTGAAGCTTTCTTT.

Only a few counts were recorded for this clone. The chain couples TRBV7-2 to TRBJ2-1; D is perhaps TRBD2 (6 bases). The germline V and J ends were trimmed by 4 bases and 5 bases, with 12 bases remaining between them. CDR3 size: 14 residues. Germline assignment: CDR1 SGHTA and CDR2 FQGNSA. Here the CDR3 reads CASSSTSYNNEQFF. The CDR3 bases are TGTGCCAGCAGCTCTACTAGCTATAACAATGAGCAGTTCTTC.

This clone was observed a few times. The CDR3 DNA follows: TGTGCCAGCAGCGTCGGCGTTTCCGGTGAAAAACTGTTTTTT. It codes for CASSVGVSGEKLFF. The chain joins TRBV7-2 to TRBJ1-4; D remains unclear. Deletions cut 5 bases from V and 7 bases from J, with 14 bases between. CDR1 is SGHTA and CDR2 is FQGNSA in the germline V gene. The CDR3 sequence is 14 residues long.

The chain employs TRBV7-8 and TRBJ2-3, with D perhaps TRBD1 (5 bases). CDR1 and CDR2 from the germline V gene are SGHVS and FQNEAQ. This CDR3 contains 13 residues. Trimming took off 0 bases at V and 4 bases at J, with 5 bases between the two ends. The CDR3 region has the DNA TGTGCCAGCAGCTTAGCAGGGGCAGATACGCAGTATTTT. This gives the protein CASSLAGADTQYF.

This chain joins TRBV30 and TRBJ1-2; D not certain. The V end was cut by 0 bases, the J end by 1 base, with 6 bases between. Germline CDR1 and CDR2: GTSNPN and SVGIG (reference sequence). The CDR3 is made up of 13 amino acids. The CDR3 DNA reads TGTGCCTGGAGTGTAGATCATAACTATGGCTACACCTTC. Translation: CAWSVDHNYGYTF. Complete variable domain (other parts from reference TRBV30 and TRBJ1-2): SQTIHQWPATLVQPVGSPLSLECTVEGTSNPNLYWYRQAAGRGLQLLFYSVGIGQISSEVPQNLSASRPQDRQFILSSKKLLLSDSGFYLCAWSVDHNYGYTFGSGTRLTVV.

The gene calls are TRBV7-2 and TRBJ1-1; D gene ambiguous. Deletions cut 3 bases from V and 1 base from J, with 9 bases between. The CDR3 sequence is 14 residues long. Germline V gene sequence: CDR1 SGHTA, CDR2 FQGNSA. CDR3 protein: CASSLSRRNTEAFF. The CDR3 bases are TGTGCCAGCAGCTTGTCCAGGCGGAACACTGAAGCTTTCTTT.

The chain uses TRBV7-2 and TRBJ1-3; D not resolved. Germline CDR1 reads SGHTA; CDR2 reads FQGNSA. V lost 1 base to trimming and J lost 0 bases, with 7 bases between them. This CDR3 has 15 residues. The CDR3 is CASSLDRYSGNTIYF. Written as DNA, the CDR3 is TGTGCCAGCAGCTTAGACCGCTACTCTGGAAACACCATATATTTT.

V is TRBV11-2 and J is TRBJ2-7; D is perhaps TRBD2 (6 bases). The CDR3 length is 13 residues. Looked up from germline, CDR1 is SGHAT and CDR2 is FQNNGV. Trimming shortened V by 6 bases and J by 7 bases, and 16 bases separated the two germline ends. CDR3 bases: TGTGCCAGCAGGTTGGAGGGGACGAGGGAGCAGTACTTC. Translation: CASRLEGTREQYF.

The chain joins TRBV7-2 to TRBJ2-1, with 10 bases identical to TRBD2. The CDR3 totals 15 residues. Germline values: CDR1 SGHTA, CDR2 FQGNSA. V gave up 5 bases and J gave up 3 bases; unmatched junction bases: 4. The CDR3 region is CASSPGLADYNEQFF. The CDR3 DNA sequence: TGTGCCAGCAGCCCCGGACTAGCGGACTACAATGAGCAGTTCTTC.

This clone was counted a few times. The chain links TRBV20-1 to TRBJ2-5; D gene uncertain. CDR3 length equals 11 residues. The V end lost 5 bases, the J end lost 1 base, and 5 bases lay between the germline ends. From germline, CDR1 is DFQATT and CDR2 SNEGSKA (reference sequence). The chain's CDR3 is CSAEAQETQYF. CDR3 sequence (DNA): TGCAGTGCTGAGGCCCAAGAGACCCAGTACTTC.

This sequence joins TRBV5-4 and TRBJ1-5, with D possibly being TRBD1 (5 bases). V lost 3 bases, J lost 2 bases, and 15 bases lay in between. The CDR3 is 16 amino acids. Germline CDR1 SGHNT, CDR2 YYREEE (reference sequence). In DNA, the CDR3 is TGTGCCAGCAGCTGGGGACCTCCGGGGGGCAATCAGCCCCAGCATTTT. Its translation: CASSWGPPGGNQPQHF.